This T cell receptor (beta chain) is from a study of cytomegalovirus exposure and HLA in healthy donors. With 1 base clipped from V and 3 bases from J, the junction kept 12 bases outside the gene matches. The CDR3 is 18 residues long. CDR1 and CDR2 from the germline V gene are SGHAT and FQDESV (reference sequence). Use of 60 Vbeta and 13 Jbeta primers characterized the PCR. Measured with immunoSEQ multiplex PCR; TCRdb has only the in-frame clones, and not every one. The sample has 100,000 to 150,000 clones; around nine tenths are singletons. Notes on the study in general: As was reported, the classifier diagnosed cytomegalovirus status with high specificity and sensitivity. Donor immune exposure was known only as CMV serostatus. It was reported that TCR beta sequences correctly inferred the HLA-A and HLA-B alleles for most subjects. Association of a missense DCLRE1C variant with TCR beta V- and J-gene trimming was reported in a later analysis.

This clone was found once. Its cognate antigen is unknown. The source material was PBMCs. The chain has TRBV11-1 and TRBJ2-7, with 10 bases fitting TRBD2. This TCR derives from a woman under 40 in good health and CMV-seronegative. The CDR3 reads CASSLGTSGFQRGYEQYF. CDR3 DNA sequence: TGTGCCAGCAGCTTAGGGACTAGCGGCTTTCAGAGAGGCTACGAGCAGTACTTC.